These T cell receptor beta chains were read from a single sample in a study of tumor and adjacent non-tumor tissue in lung cancer. TCRdb itself ran the multiplex PCR reads through MiXCR, one entry per CDR3 protein. Of around 210,000 distinct CDR3 sequences listed, about 71% are singletons. Sequencing used lung tumor tissue. The receptor set was obtained from a man in his fifties or sixties with non-small cell lung cancer. Each CDR3 is given with its conserved first and last residue. The D gene is left open where the match is weak. Only part of the rows carry a size: once, few, many, or a class if the clone is expanded.

D gene,clone size,J gene,V gene,CDR3 DNA,CDR3 protein
-,-,TRBJ1-4,TRBV20-1,TGCAGTGCACAGATACGGGAGGCTTTCGGTGAAAAACTGTTTTTT,CSAQIREAFGEKLFF
-,-,TRBJ1-1,TRBV6-5,TGTGCCAGCAGTTCGGCCGGGGGGGAAACTTTCTTT,CASSSAGGETFF
TRBD1,few,TRBJ1-5,TRBV6-1,TGTGCCAGCAGTGAAACCCAGGGGGCAGGATGGCTCCAGCATTTT,CASSETQGAGWLQHF
-,many,TRBJ1-5,TRBV12-3/TRBV12-4,TGTGCCAGCACCTTGGGGCAGGTCAATCAGCCCCAGCATTTT,CASTLGQVNQPQHF
-,once,TRBJ2-7,TRBV12-3/TRBV12-4,TGTGCCAGCAGTTTAGGAGGGGGTACCCGACCGGTCCGGTTGAACTTC,CASSLGGGTRPVRLNF
-,-,TRBJ2-5,TRBV12-3/TRBV12-4,TGTACCAGCAGTTTGGATGAGACCCAGTACTTC,CTSSLDETQYF
TRBD2,-,TRBJ2-2,TRBV6-1,TGTGCCAGCAATGAATGGCGGGGGGGCCAAACCGGGGAGCTGTTTTTT,CASNEWRGGQTGELFF
TRBD1,-,TRBJ2-3,TRBV6-5,TGTGCCAGCAGTTCCGCTGAGGGACAGAAATTTAGCACAGATACACAGTATTTT,CASSSAEGQKFSTDTQYF
TRBD2,-,TRBJ2-7,TRBV20-1,TGCAGTTGCTGCCCCGGGGGGGAAACCGAGCAGTACTTC,CSCCPGGETEQYF
-,-,TRBJ2-5,TRBV6-2/TRBV6-3,TGTGCCAGCAGTAACCTGGGGTACCAAGAGACCCAGTACTTC,CASSNLGYQETQYF
-,-,TRBJ1-5,TRBV29-1,TGTAGCGCCGCCGGGACTAGCGGGGGGGCTAGGGATGCGCAGCATTTT,CSAAGTSGGARDAQHF
-,-,TRBJ1-6,TRBV14,TGTGCCAGCAGCCCTACATGGTTTTGGCCACCCCTCCACTTT,CASSPTWFWPPLHF
-,-,TRBJ2-5,TRBV28,TGTGCCACCCTTGTCTGGGGGCTCCAAGAGACCCAGAACTTC,CATLVWGLQETQNF
TRBD1,-,TRBJ2-3,TRBV11-3,TGTACTAGCAGCCCCGGACAGGGGACAGATACGCAGTATTTT,CTSSPGQGTDTQYF
TRBD1,few,TRBJ1-1,TRBV6-1,TGTGCCAGCAGTCACACCCCCTCCGGACAGGGGACCCCTGAAGCTTTCTTT,CASSHTPSGQGTPEAFF
TRBD1,few,TRBJ1-6,TRBV5-5,TGTGCCAGCAGCTCGGGGACAGGGCTGGGTTCACCCCTCCACTTT,CASSSGTGLGSPLHF
-,-,TRBJ1-2,TRBV12-3/TRBV12-4,TGTGGCGGCAGTATACGCTGGGAGACTGGCTACACCTTC,CGGSIRWETGYTF
-,-,TRBJ2-7,TRBV20-1,TGCAGTGCTACCGACGGTCACTCCCACGAGCAGTACTTC,CSATDGHSHEQYF
TRBD2,-,TRBJ2-3,TRBV7-8,TGTGCCAGCAGCTTGCCCACTAGCGGGGGCCCGCGAGATACGCAGTATTTT,CASSLPTSGGPRDTQYF
TRBD2,once,TRBJ2-2,TRBV11-3,TGTAGCAGCATCTCCCGGGGAGCGGGAGGATACAGAGCCGGGGAGCTGTTTTTT,CSSISRGAGGYRAGELFF
-,few,TRBJ2-1,TRBV29-1,TGCAGCGTTTCGACTAGGTTCAATGAGCAGTTCTTC,CSVSTRFNEQFF
-,-,TRBJ2-7,TRBV2,TGTGCCAGCAGGACCGTAGGGTACGAGCAGTACTTC,CASRTVGYEQYF
-,-,TRBJ2-3,TRBV4-3,TGTGCCAGCAGCCAAGAAAGAGCGGGCATGACAGATACGCAGTATTTT,CASSQERAGMTDTQYF
-,-,TRBJ2-3,TRBV12-3/TRBV12-4,TGTGCCAACAGTTCACGACAAGGGTCCCAGTATTTT,CANSSRQGSQYF
-,-,TRBJ2-7,TRBV6-5,TGTGCCAGCGGTAATGGGGGAGTCGCTCGCTACGAGCAGTGCTTC,CASGNGGVARYEQCF
-,-,TRBJ1-4,TRBV28,TGTGCCAGCAGTTTAATGGCAGCAACTAATGAAAAACTGTTTTTT,CASSLMAATNEKLFF
-,-,TRBJ2-3,TRBV7-8,TGTGCCAGCAGGAAAGAAGGACGAGATACGCAGTATTTT,CASRKEGRDTQYF
-,-,TRBJ2-6,TRBV12-3/TRBV12-4,TGTGCCAGCAGATCGGGACTCCTTATCTCTGGGGCCAGTGTCCTGACTTTC,CASRSGLLISGASVLTF
-,-,TRBJ2-2,TRBV4-1,TGCGCCAACAGCCACATACAAACCGGGGAGCTGTTTTTT,CANSHIQTGELFF
-,many,TRBJ2-2,TRBV11-3,TGTGCCAGCAGCCCCCCATTCGCACTAAGACCGAACACCGGGGAGCTGTTTTTT,CASSPPFALRPNTGELFF
-,-,TRBJ1-3,TRBV2,TGTGCCAGCAGTTACAGGGCTGGAAACACCATATATTTT,CASSYRAGNTIYF
TRBD2,-,TRBJ2-3,TRBV20-1,TGCAGTGCTCCCACTAGCGGGATAAAGACAGATACGCACTATTTT,CSAPTSGIKTDTHYF
-,-,TRBJ1-1,TRBV12-3/TRBV12-4,TGTGCCAGCAGACTCTTAGGCGGGATGTCGGCTTTCTTT,CASRLLGGMSAFF
-,-,TRBJ2-2,TRBV6-2/TRBV6-3,TGTGCCAGTAGTACAAATTTCGGGGAGCTGTTTTTT,CASSTNFGELFF
-,-,TRBJ2-1,TRBV11-2,TGTGCTAGCAGCTTAGCTATGGGATCGGACAATGAGCAGTTCTTC,CASSLAMGSDNEQFF
-,-,TRBJ2-7,TRBV6-2/TRBV6-3,TGTGCCAGCAGTTCTCCTAGAAACCCCTCCTACGAGCAGTACTTC,CASSSPRNPSYEQYF
TRBD1,-,TRBJ1-1,TRBV11-2,TGTGTCAGCAGCTTAGATCGAGACAGGGCTTCCTTT,CVSSLDRDRASF
-,-,TRBJ2-3,TRBV6-2/TRBV6-3,TGTGCCAGCAGTTACAGGTTAGCAGATACGCACTATTTT,CASSYRLADTHYF
TRBD1,-,TRBJ1-5,TRBV6-1,TGTGCCAGCAGTTCGGACAGGGTAGTGAATCGGCCCCAGCATTTC,CASSSDRVVNRPQHF
-,-,TRBJ1-4,TRBV7-2,TGTGTCAGCAGCTTAGGAGGTATCTACGGCGAAAAACTGTTTTTT,CVSSLGGIYGEKLFF
-,-,TRBJ1-2,TRBV28,TGTGCCAGCAGTAGTGGTACTGGTGGCTACACCTTC,CASSSGTGGYTF
-,-,TRBJ2-5,TRBV20-1,TGCAATGCTAGAGGTCGGACAAACCCCCCCGGAACCCAGTACTTC,CNARGRTNPPGTQYF
-,-,TRBJ2-5,TRBV12-3/TRBV12-4,TGTGCCAGCAGTTTTCTCGGGCTTTACGAGACCCAGTACTTC,CASSFLGLYETQYF
-,few,TRBJ1-1,TRBV6-5,TGTGCCAGCAGCCAACGCCGGAAACTAATGAACACTGAAGCTTTCTTT,CASSQRRKLMNTEAFF
-,-,TRBJ1-4,TRBV20-1,TGCAGTGCTTCCTGGGGGGTAGCTAATGAAAAACCGCTTTTT,CSASWGVANEKPLF
-,-,TRBJ1-6,TRBV20-1,TGCAATGCTAGAACCCCGGGACCCAGGGGTAATTCACCTCTCCACTTT,CNARTPGPRGNSPLHF
-,-,TRBJ2-1,TRBV20-1,TGCAGTGCTGCCTGGCAAGAGTCCTCCTACAATGAGCAGTTCTTC,CSAAWQESSYNEQFF
-,-,TRBJ1-1,TRBV11-2,TGTGCCAGCAGCTTAAATGTGTTCGGTGAAGTTTTCTTT,CASSLNVFGEVFF
TRBD2,-,TRBJ2-1,TRBV29-1,TGCAGCGGGGCGGAGGCGGGAGACTCTGATGAGCAGTTCTTC,CSGAEAGDSDEQFF
-,-,TRBJ1-6,TRBV11-2,TGTGCCAGCAGCTCCCGAGTTAGTGTAGGGTATTCACCCCTCCACTTT,CASSSRVSVGYSPLHF
TRBD2,-,TRBJ2-5,TRBV20-1,TGCAGTGCTATAAGCGGGAGGAAGTCGGAGACCCAGTACTTC,CSAISGRKSETQYF
-,-,TRBJ2-1,TRBV5-5,TGTGCCAGCAGAGGGTCAGCCGCTGGCGATGAGCAGTTCTTC,CASRGSAAGDEQFF
-,-,TRBJ1-1,TRBV11-1,TGTGCCAACAGCTTAAAGCGGAACACTGTAGCTTTCTTT,CANSLKRNTVAFF